This TCR beta chain came from a study of cytomegalovirus exposure and HLA in healthy donors. PCR employed 60 Vbeta and 13 Jbeta primers. Method: immunoSEQ multiplex PCR; TCRdb's copy keeps in-frame clones and lacks some. The table records over 100,000 clones, 65% to 90% of them present only once. The material sequenced was PBMCs. The receptor's source is a woman under 40 in good health and CMV-seronegative.

The CDR3, as DNA: TGCAGCGCATCTGGGACAAACACTGAAGCTTTCTTT. This translates into CSASGTNTEAFF. J is TRBJ1-1 and V is TRBV29-1; a possible D gene is TRBD1 (6 bases). There are 12 residues in the CDR3. Germline V gene sequence: CDR1 SQVTM, CDR2 ANQGSEA. The ends were cut back, 7 bases at V and 2 bases at J, with 11 bases in the middle.